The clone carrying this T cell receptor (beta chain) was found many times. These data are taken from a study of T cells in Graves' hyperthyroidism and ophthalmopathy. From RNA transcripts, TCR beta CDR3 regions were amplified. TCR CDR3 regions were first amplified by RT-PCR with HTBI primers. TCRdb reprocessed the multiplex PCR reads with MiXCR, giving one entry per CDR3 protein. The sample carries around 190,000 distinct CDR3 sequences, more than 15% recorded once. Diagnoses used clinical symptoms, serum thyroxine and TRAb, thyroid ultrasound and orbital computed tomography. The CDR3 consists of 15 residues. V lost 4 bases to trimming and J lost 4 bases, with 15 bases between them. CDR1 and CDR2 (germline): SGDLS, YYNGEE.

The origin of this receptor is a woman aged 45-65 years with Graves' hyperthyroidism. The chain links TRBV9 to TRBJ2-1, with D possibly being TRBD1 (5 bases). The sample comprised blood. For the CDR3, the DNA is TGTGCCAGCAGCATGACGACCGACAGTTACAATGAGCAGTTCTTC. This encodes CASSMTTDSYNEQFF.